These 15 T cell receptor beta chains came from one sample sequenced in a study of T cell changes during pregnancy in multiple sclerosis (dated by TCRdb to about 2019). Receptor amplification or capture employed the immunoSEQ multiplex PCR assay. The table comes from immuneACCESS by way of TCRdb, which keeps in-frame sequences with V and J called. Part of the clones is missing from these tables; in studies checked, under half for an unresolved V gene and the rest for unknown reasons. This sample gives under 75,000 clones in total; around nine tenths of them show up just once. About 0.27% of the sample is in the top ten clones. The sample consisted of CD4+ T cells from peripheral blood mononuclear cells, taken after pregnancy. Every receptor here comes from a female donor with multiple sclerosis, enrolled in a pregnancy study.

The rearrangement links TRBV5-4 to TRBJ1-1; D is undetermined. The V end was cut by 2 bases, the J end by 1 base, with 9 bases between. There are 14 residues in the CDR3. Per the germline V gene, CDR1 is SGHNT and CDR2 is YYREEE (reference sequence). The CDR3 DNA follows: TGTGCCAGCAGCTTCTCAACGGGGAACACTGAAGCTTTCTTT. This codes for CASSFSTGNTEAFF. Variable domain in full (rest from reference TRBV5-4 and TRBJ1-1): ETGVTQSPTHLIKTRGQQVTLRCSSQSGHNTVSWYQQALGQGPQFIFQYYREEENGRGNFPPRFSGLQFPNYSSELNVNALELDDSALYLCASSFSTGNTEAFFGQGTRLTVV.

V is TRBV28 and J is TRBJ1-1, with TRBD1 identical over 7 bases. Unmatched junction bases numbered 7, after V lost 5 bases and J lost 1 base. The germline V gene has CDR1 MDHEN and CDR2 SYDVKM. The length of the CDR3 is 15 residues. CDR3 DNA: TGTGCCAGCAGTGTAACGACAGGGACGAACACTGAAGCTTTCTTT. This gives the protein CASSVTTGTNTEAFF.

The chain carries TRBV5-1 and TRBJ1-1, with D tentatively TRBD1 (6 bases). The CDR3 loop spans 14 amino acids. Germline V lookup: CDR1 SGHRS, CDR2 YFSETQ. Trimming pared 0 bases from V and 2 bases from J, leaving 8 bases between. Written as DNA, the CDR3 is TGCGCCAGCAGCTTGGACAGGGTAAACACTGAAGCTTTCTTT. As protein: CASSLDRVNTEAFF.

This clone was observed a handful of times. CDR3: CASSLAYRTVYNEQFF. For the CDR3, the DNA is TGTGCCAGCAGCTTAGCGTATCGGACAGTCTACAATGAGCAGTTCTTC. The rearrangement joins TRBV7-6 to TRBJ2-1; TRBD1 might be the D (6 bases). Trimming removed 0 bases from V and 3 bases from J, with 12 bases in between. The CDR3 has 16 residues. Looked up from germline, CDR1 is SGHVS and CDR2 is FNYEAQ.

The genes are TRBV7-9 and TRBJ2-7; possible D gene TRBD1, 6 bases. From germline, CDR1 is SEHNR and CDR2 FQNEAQ (reference sequence). The CDR3 runs 16 residues. Deletions cut 4 bases from V and 0 bases from J, with 16 bases between. CDR3 region: CASSSPRQGSSYEQYF. The CDR3 nucleotides are TGTGCCAGCAGCTCCCCTCGGCAGGGGAGCTCCTACGAGCAGTACTTC.

The chain recombines TRBV7-8 with TRBJ2-1, with D perhaps TRBD2 (5 bases). The CDR3 is 14 residues long. Deletions cut 7 bases from V and 5 bases from J, with 15 bases between. Germline V gene sequence: CDR1 SGHVS, CDR2 FQNEAQ. This CDR3 reads CASKSERRDNEQFF. The CDR3 nucleotides read TGTGCCAGCAAGAGCGAGCGGAGAGACAATGAGCAGTTCTTC.

The chain has TRBV2 and TRBJ2-1; D might be TRBD1 (6 bases). The germline V gene has CDR1 SNHLY and CDR2 FYNNEI. CDR3 length: 15 amino acids. V lost 3 bases, J lost 5 bases, and 14 bases lay in between. CDR3 sequence (DNA): TGTGCCAGCAGTGACCTTGGGGACATAAACAATGAGCAGTTCTTC. It codes for CASSDLGDINNEQFF.

The count of this clone is one. V gene TRBV27 combines with J gene TRBJ2-5; D is possibly TRBD1 (6 bases). This CDR3 has 16 amino acids. With 4 bases removed from V and 2 bases from J, the gap between germline ends came to 17 bases. Per the germline V gene, CDR1 is MNHEY and CDR2 is SMNVEV (reference sequence). The CDR3 region is CASSSAWTVLQETQYF. DNA of the CDR3: TGTGCCAGCAGTTCCGCCTGGACAGTATTACAAGAGACCCAGTACTTC.

The gene calls are TRBV5-4 and TRBJ2-1; 10 bases agree with TRBD1. Germline trimming cut 4 bases from V and 1 base from J; bases unmatched to any gene: 5. The germline V gene has CDR1 SGHNT and CDR2 YYREEE (reference sequence). The CDR3 is 16 amino acids. CDR3: CASSVDRGQSYNEQFF. In DNA form, the CDR3 reads TGTGCCAGCAGCGTCGACAGGGGGCAATCCTACAATGAGCAGTTCTTC.

The genes are TRBV5-1 and TRBJ2-3, with D maybe TRBD1 (5 bases). CDR1 and CDR2 (germline): SGHRS, YFSETQ. The germline V and J ends were trimmed by 2 bases and 2 bases, with 9 bases remaining between them. The CDR3 is 14 amino acids. The DNA for the CDR3 is TGCGCCAGCAGCTTTCAAGGGGTCACAGATACGCAGTATTTT. Translation gives CASSFQGVTDTQYF.

This chain joins TRBV4-2 and TRBJ2-5, with a possible D match to TRBD1 (5 bases). CDR3 length equals 15 residues. V was clipped by 1 base and J by 4 bases, with 13 bases between them. Germline V gene data show CDR1 as LGHNA and CDR2 as YNFKEQ. The DNA of the CDR3 is TGTGCCAGCAGCCAAGTTCAGGGCAGGGCAGAGACCCAGTACTTC. This sequence encodes CASSQVQGRAETQYF.

This chain links TRBV6-1 with TRBJ1-3, with a tentative D call TRBD1 (5 bases). Per germline, CDR1 MNHNS and CDR2 SASEGT. V lost 5 bases to trimming and J lost 4 bases, with 15 bases between them. The CDR3 spans 15 residues. CDR3 in DNA: TGTGCCAGCAGTACGGACATAGTGCCGGGAAACACCATATATTTT. This codes for CASSTDIVPGNTIYF.

The CDR3 DNA reads as TGTGCCAGCAGCGCCTTCCGGGACAGGGTACACGAGCAGTACTTC. Its translation is CASSAFRDRVHEQYF. This chain joins TRBV2 and TRBJ2-7, with TRBD1 identical over 9 bases. Germline values: CDR1 SNHLY, CDR2 FYNNEI. With V trimmed by 6 bases and J by 5 bases, 11 bases remained unmatched. The CDR3 contains 15 residues.

This chain links TRBV6-6 with TRBJ1-2; D is perhaps TRBD1 (5 bases). The V and J ends lost 11 bases and 3 bases respectively, with 13 bases between them. Per germline, CDR1 MNHNY and CDR2 SVGAGI (reference sequence). The CDR3 runs 12 residues. CDR3 protein: CAARGGDYGYTF. The CDR3 DNA reads as TGTGCCGCCCGGGGGGGAGACTATGGCTACACCTTC.

The rearrangement links TRBV5-6 to TRBJ2-7; 8 bases are a match to TRBD1. From germline, CDR1 is SGHDT and CDR2 YYEEEE. CDR3 length: 16 amino acids. Losses at the gene ends were 4 bases for V and 0 bases for J; bases not matched to a gene: 9. The CDR3 DNA reads TGTGCCAGCAGCCGAGACAGGGGTCCTAGCTCCTACGAGCAGTACTTC. It yields the protein CASSRDRGPSSYEQYF.